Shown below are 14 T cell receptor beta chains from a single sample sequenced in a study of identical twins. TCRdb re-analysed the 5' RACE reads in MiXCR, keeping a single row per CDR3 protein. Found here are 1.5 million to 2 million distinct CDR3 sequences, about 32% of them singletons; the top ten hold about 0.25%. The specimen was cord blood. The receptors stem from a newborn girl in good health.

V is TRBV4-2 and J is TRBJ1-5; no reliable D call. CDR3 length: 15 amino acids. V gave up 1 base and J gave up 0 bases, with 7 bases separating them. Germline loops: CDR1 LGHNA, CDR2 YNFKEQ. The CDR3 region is CASSQAGNSNQPQHF. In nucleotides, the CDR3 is TGTGCCAGCAGCCAAGCGGGGAATAGCAATCAGCCCCAGCATTTT.

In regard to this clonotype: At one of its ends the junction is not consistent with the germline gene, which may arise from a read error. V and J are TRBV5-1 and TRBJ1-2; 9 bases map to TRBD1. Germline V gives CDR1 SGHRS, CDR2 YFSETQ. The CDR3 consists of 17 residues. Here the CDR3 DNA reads TGCGCCAGCGGCTTGTTACCCCACAGGGGGCGTGGGTATGGCTACACCTTC. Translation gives CASGLLPHRGRGYGYTF.

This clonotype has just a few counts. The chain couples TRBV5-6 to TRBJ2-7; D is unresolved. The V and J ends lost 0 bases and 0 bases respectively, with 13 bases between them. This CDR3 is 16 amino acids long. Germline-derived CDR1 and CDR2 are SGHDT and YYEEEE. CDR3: CASSLEGFGYSYEQYF. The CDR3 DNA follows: TGTGCCAGCAGCTTGGAGGGCTTCGGCTACTCCTACGAGCAGTACTTC.

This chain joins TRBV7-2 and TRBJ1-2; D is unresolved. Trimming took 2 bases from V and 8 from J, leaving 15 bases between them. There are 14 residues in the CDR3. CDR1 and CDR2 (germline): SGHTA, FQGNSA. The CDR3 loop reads CASSLSRGVWGYTF. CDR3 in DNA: TGTGCCAGCAGCTTATCTCGGGGAGTCTGGGGCTACACCTTC.

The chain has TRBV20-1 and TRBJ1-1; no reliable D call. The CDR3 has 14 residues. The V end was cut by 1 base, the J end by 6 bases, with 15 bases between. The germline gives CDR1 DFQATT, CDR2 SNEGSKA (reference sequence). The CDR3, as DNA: TGCAGTGCTAGAGGGCTCGGGAGAGGCCCTGAAGCTTTCTTT. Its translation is CSARGLGRGPEAFF.

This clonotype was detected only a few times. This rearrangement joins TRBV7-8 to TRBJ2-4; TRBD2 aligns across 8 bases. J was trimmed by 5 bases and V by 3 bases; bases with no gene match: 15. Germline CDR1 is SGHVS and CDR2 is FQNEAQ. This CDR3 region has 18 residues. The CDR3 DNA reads TGTGCCAGCAGCTTCAATACCCACTTCATTAGCGGGGAAAACATTCAGTACTTC. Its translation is CASSFNTHFISGENIQYF.

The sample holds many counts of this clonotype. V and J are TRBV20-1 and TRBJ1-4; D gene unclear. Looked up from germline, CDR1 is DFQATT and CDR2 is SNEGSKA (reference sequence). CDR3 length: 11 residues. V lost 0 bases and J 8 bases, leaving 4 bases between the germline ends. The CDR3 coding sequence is TGCAGTGCTAGAGATGGAGAAAAACTGTTTTTT. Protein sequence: CSARDGEKLFF.

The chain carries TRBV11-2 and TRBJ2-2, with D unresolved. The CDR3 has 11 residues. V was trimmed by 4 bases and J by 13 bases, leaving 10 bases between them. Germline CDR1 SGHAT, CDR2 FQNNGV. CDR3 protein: CASSSYGSLFF. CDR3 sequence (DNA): TGTGCCAGCAGCTCATATGGTTCGCTGTTTTTT.

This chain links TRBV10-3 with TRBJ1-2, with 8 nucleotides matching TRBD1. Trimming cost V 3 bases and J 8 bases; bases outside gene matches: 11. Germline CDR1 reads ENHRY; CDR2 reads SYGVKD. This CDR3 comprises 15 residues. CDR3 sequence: CAISDYWTGTEGYTF. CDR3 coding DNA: TGTGCCATCAGTGATTACTGGACAGGGACGGAAGGCTACACCTTC.

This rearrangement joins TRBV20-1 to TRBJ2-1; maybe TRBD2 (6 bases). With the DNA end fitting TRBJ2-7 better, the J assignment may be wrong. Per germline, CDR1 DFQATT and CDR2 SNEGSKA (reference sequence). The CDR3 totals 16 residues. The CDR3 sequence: CSATHVAAGSYNEQYF. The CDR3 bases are TGCAGTGCTACCCACGTAGCGGCGGGCTCCTACAATGAGCAGTACTTC.

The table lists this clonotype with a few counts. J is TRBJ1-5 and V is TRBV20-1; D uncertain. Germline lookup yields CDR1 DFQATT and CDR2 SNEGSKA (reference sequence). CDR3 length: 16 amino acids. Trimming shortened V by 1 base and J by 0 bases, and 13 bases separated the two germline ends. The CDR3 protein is CSARVPRGNSNQPQHF. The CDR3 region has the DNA TGCAGTGCTAGAGTCCCCCGTGGAAATAGCAATCAGCCCCAGCATTTT.

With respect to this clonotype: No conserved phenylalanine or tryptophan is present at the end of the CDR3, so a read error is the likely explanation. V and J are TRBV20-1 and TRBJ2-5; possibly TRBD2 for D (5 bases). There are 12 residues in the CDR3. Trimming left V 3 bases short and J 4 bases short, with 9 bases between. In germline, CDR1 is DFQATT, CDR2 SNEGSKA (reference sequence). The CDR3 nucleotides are TGCAGTGCTAGTTCAAGCGGAGAGACCCAGTACTAC. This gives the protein CSASSSGETQYY.

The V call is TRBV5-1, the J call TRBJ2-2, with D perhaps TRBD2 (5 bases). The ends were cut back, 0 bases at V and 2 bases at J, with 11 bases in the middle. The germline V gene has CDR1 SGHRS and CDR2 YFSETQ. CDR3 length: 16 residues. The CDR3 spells CASSLVPAVNTGELFF. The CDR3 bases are TGCGCCAGCAGCTTGGTCCCAGCGGTTAACACCGGGGAGCTGTTTTTT.

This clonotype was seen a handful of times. CDR3 residues: CSARHPDSRQPQHF. The CDR3 coding sequence is TGCAGTGCTAGACATCCGGACAGCAGGCAGCCCCAGCATTTT. The chain couples TRBV20-1 to TRBJ1-5, with D perhaps matching TRBD1 (6 bases). There are 14 residues in the CDR3. CDR1 is DFQATT, CDR2 SNEGSKA, per germline (reference sequence). Trimming cost V 2 bases and J 7 bases, with 15 bases left between them.